The rows below give T cell receptor beta chains drawn from one sample of a study of glioma-infiltrating T cells after dendritic cell vaccination. Produced via immunoSEQ multiplex PCR; TCRdb's table is partial and in-frame only. The sample records over 80,000 clones, 75% to 90% being singletons. The sequencing here drew on blood, taken after dendritic cell vaccination. Every receptor here comes from a human donor with glioblastoma. The CDR3 runs from the conserved cysteine through the conserved F or W. Fields, in order: clone size, V gene, J gene, D gene, CDR3 protein, CDR3 DNA. D genes are given only for firm matches. Not all rows give a size; the values are once, few, many and, for expanded clones, a class.

.	TRBV14	TRBJ1-2	.	CASSPVGAGPGGYTF	TGTGCCAGCAGCCCCGTGGGGGCGGGCCCTGGTGGCTACACCTTC
.	TRBV7-2	TRBJ1-6	TRBD1	CASSLVTGVGNSPLHF	TGTGCCAGCAGCCTCGTAACAGGGGTCGGGAATTCACCCCTCCACTTT
once	TRBV5-8	TRBJ1-3	TRBD1	CASSRTGDGNTIYF	TGTGCCAGCAGCCGGACAGGGGATGGAAACACCATATATTTT
.	TRBV7-6	TRBJ1-1	.	CASTPRVSLNTEAFF	TGTGCCAGCACCCCTCGGGTCAGTTTGAACACTGAAGCTTTCTTT
.	TRBV7-7	TRBJ2-2	.	CASSLGAGSNTGELFF	TGTGCCAGCAGCTTAGGGGCGGGATCAAACACCGGGGAGCTGTTTTTT
.	TRBV5-4	TRBJ2-5	TRBD2	CASRLAGSRRTTQYF	TGTGCCAGCAGGCTAGCGGGGTCCAGACGGACGACCCAGTACTTC
.	TRBV6-6	TRBJ2-1	.	CASSPPWEVLNEQFF	TGTGCCAGCAGCCCCCCCTGGGAGGTTCTCAATGAGCAGTTCTTC
.	TRBV5-5	TRBJ2-5	.	CASSLTGEEQYF	TGTGCCAGCAGCTTGACCGGTGAGGAGCAGTACTTC
.	TRBV25-1	TRBJ1-5	TRBD1	CASSERGRYQPQHF	TGTGCCAGCAGTGAAAGGGGGCGATATCAGCCCCAGCATTTT
once	TRBV18	TRBJ1-2	.	CASSPEAGVNYGYTF	TGTGCCAGCTCACCAGAGGCAGGGGTGAACTATGGCTACACCTTC
few	TRBV6-5	TRBJ1-2	.	CASSATRGYTF	TGTGCCAGCAGTGCCACCCGGGGCTACACCTTC